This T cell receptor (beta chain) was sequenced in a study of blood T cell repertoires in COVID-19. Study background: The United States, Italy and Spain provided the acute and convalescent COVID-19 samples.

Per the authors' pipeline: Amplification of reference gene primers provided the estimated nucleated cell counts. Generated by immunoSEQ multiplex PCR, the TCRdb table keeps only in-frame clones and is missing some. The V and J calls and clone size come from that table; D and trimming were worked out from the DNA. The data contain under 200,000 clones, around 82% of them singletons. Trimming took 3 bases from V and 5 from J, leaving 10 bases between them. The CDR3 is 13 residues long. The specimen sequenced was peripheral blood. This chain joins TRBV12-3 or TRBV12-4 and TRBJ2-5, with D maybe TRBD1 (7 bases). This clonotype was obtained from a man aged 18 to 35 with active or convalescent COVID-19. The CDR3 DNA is TGTGCCAGCAGTTTTGGAGGGGGCGAGACCCAGTACTTC. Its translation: CASSFGGGETQYF.